A single sample gave rise to the 20 T cell receptor beta chains below, sequenced in a study of T cells in tuberculosis. Libraries were prepared by immunoSEQ multiplex PCR; TCRdb keeps only in-frame clonotypes and omits some of them. The table lists 30,000 to 35,000 clones, 92% of them singletons, with 7% to 9% in the top ten. The sample was PBMCs. The receptor source for this set is a donor between 10 and 35 years old with latent tuberculosis or without tuberculosis infection. Some clones in this sample may be carry-over from other donors' samples.

This chain joins TRBV5-6 and TRBJ2-1; no firm D call. Trimming removed 8 bases from V and 9 bases from J, with 18 bases in between. CDR1 and CDR2 (germline): SGHDT, YYEEEE. This CDR3 has 13 amino acids. The CDR3 region has the DNA TGTGCCAGTTCCGTCTCTAGTTACGGTGAGCAGTTCTTC. Protein: CASSVSSYGEQFF.

The V call is TRBV21-1, the J call TRBJ1-5; the table gives TRBD1 as D, unverified against the DNA. TRBV21-1 is a recognized pseudogene. This CDR3 is 19 amino acids long. Written as DNA, the CDR3 is TGTGCCAGCAGCACACAAGCCGGGACATGGGATTTGAGCAATCAGCCCCAGCATTTT. It specifies CASSTQAGTWDLSNQPQHF.

The chain couples TRBV4-1 to TRBJ2-7; perhaps TRBD1 as D (5 bases). The CDR3 contains 13 residues. V was pared by 3 bases and J by 3 bases, with 9 bases between. The germline V gene has CDR1 MGHRA and CDR2 YSYEKL. In DNA form, the CDR3 reads TGCGCCAGCAGCCATCGCGACAGCTACGAGCAGTACTTC. It encodes CASSHRDSYEQYF.

This chain uses TRBV28 with TRBJ2-7; a weak D match, TRBD2 (7 bases). With 3 bases removed from V and 0 bases from J, the gap between germline ends came to 21 bases. The CDR3 extends over 18 amino acids. CDR1 and CDR2 (germline): MDHEN, SYDVKM. The CDR3: CASSFLIDRGGDSYEQYF. In DNA, the CDR3 is TGTGCCAGCAGTTTCTTAATTGATAGGGGGGGTGACTCCTACGAGCAGTACTTC.

This sequence joins TRBV4-1 and TRBJ2-1; 15 bases agree with TRBD2. The CDR3 runs 15 residues. Germline V CDR1 and CDR2: MGHRA, YSYEKL. J gave up 10 bases and V 3 bases, and 4 bases lay outside the gene matches. The CDR3 DNA sequence: TGCGCCAGCAGCCAGATGGGACTAGCGGGGGGCGAGCAGTTCTTC. This gives the protein CASSQMGLAGGEQFF.

This chain joins TRBV4-2 and TRBJ2-2; the D is unclear. Germline CDR1 and CDR2: LGHNA and YNFKEQ. This CDR3 contains 15 residues. The V and J ends lost 4 bases and 5 bases respectively, with 14 bases between them. The CDR3 sequence: CASSPLSPQTGELFF. The CDR3 bases are TGTGCCAGCAGCCCCCTAAGCCCCCAAACCGGGGAGCTGTTTTTT.

The rearrangement uses TRBV15 and TRBJ1-3; D gene uncertain. The germline V gene encodes CDR1 LNHNV and CDR2 YYDKDF (reference sequence). V lost 0 bases and J 4 bases, leaving 7 bases between the germline ends. The CDR3 consists of 14 residues. The CDR3, as DNA: TGTGCCACCAGCAGAGATAGAATCGGAAACACCATATATTTT. Translated: CATSRDRIGNTIYF. Filled out from reference TRBV15 and TRBJ1-3, the complete variable domain reads DAMVIQNPRYQVTQFGKPVTLSCSQTLNHNVMYWYQQKSSQAPKLLFHYYDKDFNNEADTPDNFQSRRPNTSFCFLDIRSPGLGDTAMYLCATSRDRIGNTIYFGEGSWLTVV.

The chain employs TRBV7-2 and TRBJ2-7, with D maybe TRBD2 (5 bases). V was shortened by 2 bases and J by 7 bases, with 15 bases between the two germline ends. Per the germline V gene, CDR1 is SGHTA and CDR2 is FQGNSA. This CDR3 has 14 amino acids. The CDR3 protein is CASSLLGRPGEQYF. CDR3 in DNA: TGTGCCAGCAGCTTATTAGGGAGACCCGGGGAGCAGTACTTC. The full variable domain, rest sourced from reference TRBV7-2 and TRBJ2-7, is GAGVSQSPSNKVTEKGKDVELRCDPISGHTALYWYRQSLGQGLEFLIYFQGNSAPDKSGLPSDRFSAERTGGSVSTLTIQRTQQEDSAVYLCASSLLGRPGEQYFGPGTRLTVT.

The rearrangement joins TRBV5-4 to TRBJ1-2; possible D gene TRBD1, 6 bases. This CDR3 spans 15 amino acids. Trimming took 5 bases from V and 8 from J, leaving 22 bases between them. Germline V gene sequence: CDR1 SGHNT, CDR2 YYREEE (reference sequence). The CDR3: CASSYNTQGNDGYTF. The CDR3 DNA follows: TGTGCCAGCAGTTATAATACACAGGGTAATGACGGCTACACCTTC.

In nucleotides, the CDR3 is TGTGCCAGCAGTGATGGGGACAGGGGCCTATACAATGAGCAGTTCTTC. This codes for CASSDGDRGLYNEQFF. V gene TRBV2 combines with J gene TRBJ2-1, with 10 bases matching TRBD1. The CDR3 spans 16 residues. Trimming took 3 bases from V and 4 from J; bases not matched to a gene: 6. Germline V lookup: CDR1 SNHLY, CDR2 FYNNEI. The full variable domain, in which reference TRBV2 and TRBJ2-1 provide the parts outside the CDR3, is EPEVTQTPSHQVTQMGQEVILRCVPISNHLYFYWYRQILGQKVEFLVSFYNNEISEKSEIFDDQFSVERPDGSNFTLKIRSTKLEDSAMYFCASSDGDRGLYNEQFFGPGTRLTVL.

This clone showed up just once. The rearrangement links TRBV28 to TRBJ2-7, with D possibly matching TRBD2 (6 bases). Trimming took 6 bases from V and 5 from J, leaving 20 bases between them. Germline CDR1 is MDHEN and CDR2 is SYDVKM. This CDR3 spans 15 amino acids. The DNA for the CDR3 is TGTGCCAGCAGGCCGACTTGGACCCGGAGGGACGAGCAGTACTTC. It codes for CASRPTWTRRDEQYF.

The CDR3 DNA is TGTGCCACCAGCGATAGCTACGAGCAGTACTTC. This encodes CATSDSYEQYF. The chain couples TRBV15 to TRBJ2-7; unclear D gene. V was pared by 5 bases and J by 3 bases, with 5 bases between. The CDR3 is 11 amino acids. Looked up from germline, CDR1 is LNHNV and CDR2 is YYDKDF (reference sequence).

CDR3 loop: CASSPTSTGELFF. Here the CDR3 DNA reads TGTGCCAGCAGTCCTACGAGCACCGGGGAGCTGTTTTTT. The chain links TRBV27 to TRBJ2-2, with unresolved D. V was pared by 5 bases and J by 4 bases, with 8 bases between. Germline V CDR1 and CDR2: MNHEY, SMNVEV (reference sequence). The CDR3 consists of 13 residues.

The chain uses TRBV5-1 and TRBJ2-1; D call uncertain. There are 17 residues in the CDR3. V lost 7 bases and J 5 bases, leaving 25 bases between the germline ends. CDR1 and CDR2 (germline): SGHRS, YFSETQ. The CDR3 DNA follows: TGCGCCAGCGGCCGCAGAACGGGTGGTGAGGTCAACAATGAGCAGTTCTTC. Its translation is CASGRRTGGEVNNEQFF.

The gene calls are TRBV6-5 and TRBJ1-2, with TRBD1 as a possible D gene (5 bases). Trimming shortened V by 11 bases and J by 10 bases, and 26 bases separated the two germline ends. Germline assignment: CDR1 MNHEY and CDR2 SVGAGI. This CDR3 spans 14 amino acids. CDR3 residues: CASRGPGTAGDYTF. CDR3 nucleotides: TGTGCCTCACGAGGGCCGGGGACCGCGGGGGACTACACCTTC.

V usage is TRBV28 and J usage is TRBJ2-5, with 7 positions matching TRBD1. The CDR3 covers 17 residues. CDR1 is MDHEN, CDR2 SYDVKM, per germline. The ends lost 6 bases at V and 0 bases at J; junction bases unmatched: 13. Here the CDR3 DNA reads TGTGCCAGCAGGTCGACAGGGCGAGGGGCCTACCAAGAGACCCAGTACTTC. Translating gives CASRSTGRGAYQETQYF.

The chain joins TRBV10-1 to TRBJ2-7; TRBD1 matches at 10 bases. V gave up 0 bases and J gave up 9 bases; unmatched junction bases: 2. Germline V CDR1 and CDR2: WNHNN, SYGVQD (reference sequence). The CDR3 consists of 13 residues. The CDR3 DNA reads as TGCGCCAGCAGTGAGTCGGACAGGGGGACGCAGTACTTC. Protein product: CASSESDRGTQYF.

The V gene is TRBV5-5, the J gene TRBJ2-7; maybe TRBD2 (6 bases). Germline V lookup: CDR1 SGHKS, CDR2 YYEKEE (reference sequence). Between the trimmed V and J ends, which lost 4 bases and 4 bases, there was a span of 15 bases. The CDR3 extends over 14 amino acids. CDR3 sequence (DNA): TGTGCCAGCAGCCTGGCCTTCGGGAGATACGAGCAGTACTTC. Its protein product is CASSLAFGRYEQYF.

V gene TRBV2 combines with J gene TRBJ2-7; D is possibly TRBD1 (6 bases). In germline, CDR1 is SNHLY, CDR2 FYNNEI. The CDR3 contains 14 residues. The germline V and J ends were trimmed by 6 bases and 4 bases, with 16 bases remaining between them. This CDR3 reads CASRLGQGRYEQYF. CDR3 bases: TGTGCCAGCAGGCTGGGGCAGGGGAGATACGAGCAGTACTTC.

This clone was recorded only once. CDR3 coding DNA: TGTGCCAGCAGCCAAGGAGGGGGCGTTAGCACAGATACGCAGTATTTT. It yields the protein CASSQGGGVSTDTQYF. This sequence joins TRBV4-2 and TRBJ2-3; TRBD1 aligns across 7 bases. V gave up 1 base and J gave up 0 bases; unmatched junction bases: 4. The CDR3 consists of 16 residues. Per the germline V gene, CDR1 is LGHNA and CDR2 is YNFKEQ.